The 21 T cell receptor beta chains below all came from one sample that was sequenced in a study of T cells in women clearing cervical HPV infection. Sequenced by immunoSEQ multiplex PCR; TCRdb stores in-frame clones only, minus some. Its listing shows 25,000 to 35,000 clones. What was sequenced was blood buffy coat. The source of these receptors is a woman between 18 and 75 years old with a cervical HPV16 infection that either progressed to CIN3+ or cleared (not recorded which).

Points on this clone: Coverage ceases 3 residues before the CDR3 finishes, and the germline J gene fills in the end. J is TRBJ2-3 and V is TRBV18, with 8 bases that match TRBD2. From germline, CDR1 is KGHSH and CDR2 LQKENI. The CDR3 has 16 residues. After removal of 3 bases from V and 5 bases from J, the junction contained 10 bases not matched to a gene. The sequenced part of the CDR3 DNA is TGTGCCAGCTCACCCCGCAGTGGCGCGGGGGGAGATACG. As protein: CASSPRSGAGGDT. The CDR3 as a whole reads CASSPRSGAGGDTQYF. Complete variable domain (other parts from reference TRBV18 and TRBJ2-3): NAGVMQNPRHLVRRRGQEARLRCSPMKGHSHVYWYRQLPEEGLKFMVYLQKENIIDESGMPKERFSAEFPKEGPSILRIQQVVRGDSAAYFCASSPRSGAGGDTQYFGPGTRLTVL.

Regarding this clone: The read stops 3 residues short of the end of the CDR3; the missing end is completed from the germline J gene. The rearrangement links TRBV5-1 to TRBJ2-1; the match to TRBD2 covers 9 bases. V dropped 0 bases and J dropped 9; count of bases not matched to a gene: 7. Germline CDR1 and CDR2: SGHRS and YFSETQ. This CDR3 comprises 15 residues. CDR3 loop: CASSLVASGVGEQFF. The CDR3 bases that were read are TGCGCCAGCAGCTTGGTGGCTAGCGGGGTTGGTGAG.

CDR3 sequence reads: CSARQSQGGSSSPLHF. Incomplete CDR3 DNA: TGCAGTGCTAGGCAGTCGCAGGGGGGCTCTAGTTCACCC. The V and J genes are TRBV20-1 and TRBJ1-6; 7 nucleotides line up with TRBD1. The missing CDR3 end, 3 residues past where the read stops, is filled in from the germline J gene. There are 16 residues in the CDR3. Looked up from germline, CDR1 is DFQATT and CDR2 is SNEGSKA (reference sequence). The ends lost 3 bases at V and 9 bases at J; junction bases unmatched: 14.

The CDR3 loop reads CASRKQGALSNQPQHF. The sequenced part of the CDR3 DNA is TGCGCCAGCAGGAAACAGGGGGCTCTGAGCAATCAGCCC. The J gene is TRBJ1-5, the V gene TRBV23-1; 9 positions agree with TRBD1. Read data end 3 residues before the CDR3 end; the end is taken from the germline J gene. TRBV23-1 qualifies as an ORF whose function is uncertain. V gave up 6 bases and J gave up 1 base; unmatched junction bases: 7. The CDR3 has 16 residues.

Note on this clone: The CDR3 goes on 3 residues after the read ends, and that part is filled in from the germline J gene. The rearrangement links TRBV18 to TRBJ2-3; maybe TRBD2 (6 bases). From germline, CDR1 is KGHSH and CDR2 LQKENI. The CDR3 runs 14 residues. The V gene lost 3 bases and the J gene lost 3 bases, with 10 bases spanning the gap. The DNA read from the CDR3 is TGTGCCAGCTCACCGGTCGGGGGTACAGATACG. Amino acids: CASSPVGGTDT. The entire CDR3 is CASSPVGGTDTQYF.

Incomplete CDR3 DNA: TGTGCCAGCAGTCCCAAAGGTGAAAAG. It is translated as CASSPKGEK. The CDR3 in its entirety is CASSPKGEKLFF. The rearrangement joins TRBV12-3 or TRBV12-4 to TRBJ2-2; D gene uncertain. The DNA ends 3 residues before the CDR3 does, and the rest of the CDR3 is filled in from the germline J gene. CDR3 length: 12 residues.

On this clone itself: The sequence runs out 3 residues before the end of the CDR3; the remainder is reconstructed from the germline J gene. The V and J genes are TRBV13 and TRBJ2-2; 9 nucleotides line up with TRBD1. In germline, CDR1 is PRHDT, CDR2 FYEKMQ (reference sequence). The CDR3 extends over 14 amino acids. The covered CDR3 bases are TGTGCCAGCAGCTACAACAGGGGGCGCGAAAAG. Protein product: CASSYNRGREK. The CDR3 in full is CASSYNRGREKLFF.

Comment on this clone: The read ends 3 residues before the CDR3 terminus; that terminus is restored from the germline J gene. The chain couples TRBV19 to TRBJ2-7; 8 bases are a match to TRBD1. This CDR3 comprises 14 residues. V was clipped by 4 bases and J by 2 bases; unmatched bases: 4. The germline V gene has CDR1 LNHDA and CDR2 SQIVND (reference sequence). CDR3 sequence reads: CASSRDRIPYEQYF. The covered CDR3 bases are TGTGCCAGTAGTAGGGACAGGATCCCCTACGAG.

Regarding this clone: The read terminates 3 residues ahead of where the CDR3 ends, so the germline J gene completes it. Other nucleotide sequences in the sample specify the same CDR3. The genes are TRBV20-1 and TRBJ2-3; maybe TRBD1 (6 bases). The CDR3 totals 14 residues. From germline, CDR1 is DFQATT and CDR2 SNEGSKA (reference sequence). CDR3 bases read: TGCAGCGCTCCAACAGGGCGGGTGACAGATACG. Amino acids: CSAPTGRVTDT. The full CDR3 protein is CSAPTGRVTDTQYF.

As for this clone: The read comes to an end 3 residues before the CDR3 does, leaving the germline J gene to fill in the end. The chain employs TRBV5-4 and TRBJ2-5; 9 nucleotides line up with TRBD2. Germline V gives CDR1 SGHNT, CDR2 YYREEE (reference sequence). V gave up 0 bases and J gave up 2 bases; unmatched junction bases: 2. This CDR3 has 15 residues. CDR3 DNA, as far as it was read: TGTGCCAGCAGCTTGGAGCGGGGGGTACAAGAGACC. It is translated as CASSLERGVQET. The whole CDR3 protein is CASSLERGVQETQYF.

Points on this clone: The CDR3 extends 3 residues past the end of the read, so its final part is completed from the germline J gene. V usage is TRBV20-1 and J usage is TRBJ1-6, with D unresolved. The CDR3 runs 15 residues. Germline CDR1 and CDR2: DFQATT and SNEGSKA (reference sequence). Trimming took off 6 bases at V and 5 bases at J, with 17 bases between the two ends. CDR3 residues: CSAPANRQDNSPLHF. The covered CDR3 bases are TGCAGTGCCCCCGCTAACCGGCAGGATAATTCACCC.

Worth noting for this clone: A junction boundary mismatches the germline segment, possibly from a read error. The CDR3 region is CASSPPLSRGNTIYF. The sequenced CDR3 bases are TGTGCCAGCTCACCTCCACTCTCGAGGGGAAACACT. The chain recombines TRBV18 with TRBJ1-3, with a tentative D call TRBD1 (5 bases). The read falls 3 residues short of the CDR3 end, and the missing part is taken from the germline J gene. Germline CDR1 is KGHSH and CDR2 is LQKENI. CDR3 length: 15 amino acids.

On this clone: The missing CDR3 end, 3 residues past where the read stops, is filled in from the germline J gene. This sequence joins TRBV11-3 and TRBJ1-1, with a possible D match to TRBD1 (5 bases). V was pared by 3 bases and J by 1 base, with 6 bases between. CDR1 and CDR2 (germline): SGHNT, YENEEA. The CDR3 consists of 13 residues. The sequenced CDR3 bases are TGTGCCAGCAGCTTTACAGGGAACACTGAA. Residues: CASSFTGNTE. The entire CDR3 protein is CASSFTGNTEAFF.

Of note for this clone: The CDR3 end falls 3 residues outside the read, so it is completed with the germline J gene. This chain uses TRBV2 with TRBJ2-7, with 12 bases fitting TRBD2. CDR3 size: 14 residues. Germline CDR1 SNHLY, CDR2 FYNNEI. The junction had 4 bases not matched to a gene; V was cut back by 8 bases and J by 2 bases. The sequenced CDR3 bases are TGTGCCAGCTCTTCTAGCGGGGGGGCCTACGAG. This encodes CASSSSGGAYE. In full, the CDR3 reads CASSSSGGAYEQYF.

To note about this clone: Coverage ceases 3 residues before the CDR3 finishes, and the germline J gene fills in the end. This rearrangement joins TRBV5-1 to TRBJ1-1; D is undetermined. Germline loops: CDR1 SGHRS, CDR2 YFSETQ. V shed 2 bases and J shed 3 bases, with 8 bases lying between them. This CDR3 is 13 amino acids long. CDR3 sequence: CASSLETDTEAFF. CDR3 bases read: TGCGCCAGCAGCTTAGAAACGGACACTGAA.

A note on this clone: The read terminates 3 residues before the CDR3 end, so the remaining end is supplied by the germline J gene. The chain has TRBV5-1 and TRBJ1-4, with 7 bases lining up with TRBD1. Trimming took 4 bases from V and 8 from J; bases not matched to a gene: 8. This CDR3 contains 14 residues. Germline V CDR1 and CDR2: SGHRS, YFSETQ. Incomplete CDR3 DNA: TGCGCCAGCAGCAGGGACAGCGGTTCGGAAAAA. Amino acid sequence: CASSRDSGSEK. The entire CDR3 sequence reads CASSRDSGSEKLFF.

Points on this clone: Coverage ceases 3 residues before the CDR3 finishes, and the germline J gene fills in the end. The rearrangement links TRBV7-6 to TRBJ2-2, with TRBD1 matching 10 bases. Germline trimming cut 5 bases from V and 3 bases from J; bases unmatched to any gene: 9. This CDR3 has 17 amino acids. CDR1 SGHVS and CDR2 FNYEAQ come from the germline V gene. CDR3 DNA (partial): TGTGCCAGCAGCCCGACAGGGGGCGTTGGGCACACCGGGGAG. Protein sequence: CASSPTGGVGHTGE. The full CDR3 protein reads CASSPTGGVGHTGELFF.

CDR3 DNA (partial): TGTGCCAGCAGCTCGAGGGGACAGGTATACGAG. This gives the protein CASSSRGQVYE. The entire CDR3 reads CASSSRGQVYEQYF. The chain links TRBV11-2 to TRBJ2-7; 8 positions match TRBD1. From the germline J gene comes the end of the CDR3, since the read stops 3 residues before it. CDR1 and CDR2 from the germline V gene are SGHAT and FQNNGV. With 4 bases clipped from V and 4 bases from J, the junction kept 6 bases outside the gene matches. CDR3 size: 14 residues.

A remark on this clone: The read finishes 3 residues shy of the CDR3 end, and the germline J gene is used to complete it. The V gene is TRBV5-1, the J gene TRBJ2-1; tentative D call: TRBD2 (6 bases). V lost 3 bases and J 7 bases, leaving 11 bases between the germline ends. Germline loops: CDR1 SGHRS, CDR2 YFSETQ. This CDR3 is 13 amino acids long. The CDR3 reads CASSSDGLNEQFF. The part of the CDR3 DNA that was read is TGCGCCAGCAGCTCGGACGGACTAAATGAG.

A word on this clone: The read gets to within 3 residues of the CDR3 end, and the germline J gene fills in the rest. The gene calls are TRBV5-4 and TRBJ2-3; D ambiguous. The CDR3 sequence is 12 residues long. The germline V gene encodes CDR1 SGHNT and CDR2 YYREEE (reference sequence). The V end lost 0 bases, the J end lost 7 bases, and 6 bases lay between the germline ends. CDR3 sequence: CASSLEHNTQYF. Partial CDR3 DNA: TGTGCCAGCAGCTTGGAACACAATACG.

Turning to this clone: The DNA ends 3 residues before the CDR3 does, and the rest of the CDR3 is filled in from the germline J gene. The J gene is TRBJ1-2, the V gene TRBV7-3; D not certain. Per germline, CDR1 SGHTA and CDR2 FQGTGA. The CDR3 loop spans 13 amino acids. The CDR3 is CASSLAITDTYTF. CDR3 bases read: TGTGCCAGCAGCTTAGCTATCACAGATACC.